This TCR beta chain was retrieved from a study of T cells in Graves' hyperthyroidism and ophthalmopathy. Whole-study findings and limits: In the blood, most expanded thyroid clonotypes above 0.001 appeared as well.

Recently diagnosed hyperthyroidism of less than 2 months' duration affected patients aged 18 to 65. The V gene's germline CDR1 is LGHDT and CDR2 YNNKEL (reference sequence). The CDR3 consists of 13 residues. V was pared by 1 base and J by 12 bases, with 13 bases between. RNA transcripts served as the template for amplifying TCR beta CDR3 regions. In the first-round RT-PCR of the TCR CDR3, the HTBI primer set was used. TCRdb independently ran MiXCR on the multiplex PCR reads; one entry per CDR3 protein. The sample yields 550,000 to 800,000 distinct CDR3 sequences, approximately 15% seen once. This clonotype was detected many times. The antigen remains undetermined.

V is TRBV3-1 and J is TRBJ2-1, with D possibly being TRBD2 (5 bases). Sequenced material: blood. This TCR derives from a man aged 50 to 59 with Graves' hyperthyroidism. The CDR3 nucleotides read TGTGCCAGCAGCCAAGCGGCTGGACTGGGGCAGTTCTTC. It is translated as CASSQAAGLGQFF.